The 27 T cell receptor beta chains below were found in one sample sequenced in a study of T cell repertoires in cytomegalovirus infection. One entry per CDR3 protein, called by TCRdb with MiXCR from the reads. The sample includes 250,000 to 400,000 distinct CDR3 sequences, 25% of them seen just once. These receptors' antigens are unknown. Sample: cultured PBMCs, taken from culture after CMV antigen stimulation. All receptors come from a human donor in good health (CMV status not recorded). Some clones in this sample may be carry-over from other donors' samples.

The chain combines TRBV7-9 with TRBJ1-3; D is possibly TRBD1 (5 bases). Deletions cut 6 bases from V and 2 bases from J, with 29 bases between. The CDR3 is 20 amino acids. The V gene's germline CDR1 is SEHNR and CDR2 FQNEAQ (reference sequence). The CDR3 nucleotides read TGTGCCAGCAGATCGCGAAAAAGTATCAGGGAACGGCTGACTGGAAACACCATATATTTT. Amino acids: CASRSRKSIRERLTGNTIYF.

There are a few counts of this clonotype. This chain links TRBV7-9 with TRBJ2-1, with a tentative D call TRBD2 (5 bases). V gave up 4 bases and J gave up 8 bases, with 12 bases separating them. The CDR3 totals 13 residues. Per the germline V gene, CDR1 is SEHNR and CDR2 is FQNEAQ (reference sequence). The CDR3 DNA reads as TGTGCCAGCAGCTCCCCTGGGAGCGATGAGCAGTTCTTC. Translation: CASSSPGSDEQFF.

There are a few counts of this clonotype. The rearrangement links TRBV10-2 to TRBJ1-1; 7 bases align to TRBD1. V trimming: 7 bases; J trimming: 9 bases; junction bases outside the gene matches: 5. CDR1 and CDR2 from the germline V gene are WSHSY and SAAADI. The CDR3 runs 11 residues. The CDR3 region is CASTRDSQAFF. CDR3 sequence (DNA): TGCGCCAGCACCCGGGACAGCCAAGCTTTCTTT.

To note about this clonotype: The CDR3 does not end in the conserved phenylalanine or tryptophan, so this is likely a read error. This chain connects TRBV7-2 to TRBJ2-1; D is unclear. There are 13 residues in the CDR3. V shed 5 bases and J shed 0 bases, with 5 bases lying between them. Per the germline V gene, CDR1 is SGHTA and CDR2 is FQGNSA. The CDR3 region is CASSRTSYNEQFS. The CDR3 DNA reads TGTGCCAGCAGCCGTACCTCCTACAATGAGCAGTTCTCC.

The V gene is TRBV5-1, the J gene TRBJ2-1; D may match TRBD1 or TRBD2 (6 bases each). Trimming took 4 bases from V and 8 from J, leaving 16 bases between them. CDR1 and CDR2 from the germline V gene are SGHRS and YFSETQ. The CDR3 sequence is 14 residues long. The CDR3 nucleotides are TGCGCCAGCAGCCTGAGAGGGGGGCGTGATGAGCAGTTCTTC. The encoded protein is CASSLRGGRDEQFF.

The chain links TRBV20-1 to TRBJ1-5, with unresolved D. CDR1 and CDR2 from the germline V gene are DFQATT and SNEGSKA (reference sequence). The V end lost 1 base, the J end lost 8 bases, and 12 bases lay between the germline ends. The CDR3 consists of 13 residues. CDR3 DNA: TGCAGTGCTAGAGGGGCGAGTGAGAAGCCCCAGCATTTT. Translating it yields CSARGASEKPQHF.

Ten or more counts support this clonotype. The CDR3 coding sequence is TGTGCCAGCAGCTTAGCCTTTGAAGGGGCCCAGTACTTC. It specifies CASSLAFEGAQYF. This sequence joins TRBV7-2 and TRBJ2-5, with D possibly TRBD1 on 5 matching bases. V shed 0 bases and J shed 9 bases, with 11 bases lying between them. CDR1 is SGHTA, CDR2 FQGNSA, per germline. This CDR3 comprises 13 residues.

This clonotype was observed many times. The gene calls are TRBV6-1 and TRBJ1-5; D may be TRBD1 (5 bases). V was shortened by 1 base and J by 5 bases, with 9 bases between the two germline ends. This CDR3 is built from 14 residues. Germline CDR1 is MNHNS and CDR2 is SASEGT. The CDR3 coding sequence is TGTGCCAGCAGTGAAGGGACACCCTATCAGCCCCAGCATTTT. Translating it yields CASSEGTPYQPQHF.

The J gene is TRBJ1-2, the V gene TRBV13; 10 nucleotides align to TRBD1. The germline V gene has CDR1 PRHDT and CDR2 FYEKMQ (reference sequence). Trimming took 4 bases from V and 4 from J; bases not matched to a gene: 6. CDR3 size: 15 residues. The CDR3 DNA follows: TGTGCCAGCAGCTACGGACAGGGGGGACCCTATGGCTACACCTTC. Protein: CASSYGQGGPYGYTF.

V is TRBV19 and J is TRBJ1-1, with 7 bases that match TRBD1. V was pared by 3 bases and J by 2 bases, with 3 bases of the junction left unmatched. Germline loops: CDR1 LNHDA, CDR2 SQIVND (reference sequence). This CDR3 spans 14 amino acids. The CDR3 sequence: CASSITGVNTEAFF. For the CDR3, the DNA is TGTGCCAGTAGTATCACAGGGGTTAACACTGAAGCTTTCTTT.

This clonotype has just a few counts. The CDR3 region is CASFPMLLWTAEGYTF. DNA for the CDR3: TGTGCCAGCTTCCCCATGCTTCTCTGGACAGCCGAGGGCTACACCTTC. The rearrangement uses TRBV6-5 and TRBJ1-2; D might be TRBD1 (6 bases). V lost 8 bases, J lost 8 bases, and 27 bases lay in between. The CDR3 has 16 amino acids. Germline CDR1 reads MNHEY; CDR2 reads SVGAGI.

Here the CDR3 DNA reads TGCGCCAGCAGTCAATCTGGGCGGGTCAATCAGCCCCAGCATTTT. Residues: CASSQSGRVNQPQHF. The chain combines TRBV23-1 with TRBJ1-5; D not resolved. TRBV23-1 is classed as an ORF, of uncertain function. There are 15 residues in the CDR3. V was shortened by 0 bases and J by 3 bases, with 9 bases between the two germline ends.

This clonotype was picked up many times. The V call is TRBV7-2, the J call TRBJ1-3; unclear D gene. The V gene's germline CDR1 is SGHTA and CDR2 FQGNSA. The V and J ends lost 5 bases and 3 bases respectively, with 2 bases between them. The CDR3 spans 11 residues. CDR3 protein: CASSDGNTIYF. CDR3 DNA sequence: TGTGCCAGCAGCGATGGAAACACCATATATTTT.

This clonotype showed up just a few times. V usage is TRBV11-2 and J usage is TRBJ2-1; 7 positions agree with TRBD2. The CDR3 totals 16 residues. The germline CDR1 and CDR2 sequences are SGHAT and FQNNGV. J gave up 2 bases and V 7 bases, and 11 bases lay outside the gene matches. This CDR3 reads CASTQSGGLTYNEQFF. CDR3 in DNA: TGTGCCAGCACCCAATCGGGGGGTCTCACCTACAATGAGCAGTTCTTC.

J is TRBJ2-3 and V is TRBV6-2 or TRBV6-3, with 9 bases fitting TRBD2. Germline V CDR1 and CDR2: MNHEY, SVGEGT. The CDR3 contains 16 residues. Germline trimming cut 4 bases from V and 3 bases from J; bases unmatched to any gene: 8. The CDR3 DNA sequence: TGTGCCAGCAGTTCACGCGTCACTAGCGGGACAGATACGCAGTATTTT. Translated, it gives CASSSRVTSGTDTQYF.

This clonotype was seen a few times. The chain employs TRBV20-1 and TRBJ2-1; D is possibly TRBD2 (6 bases). Looked up from germline, CDR1 is DFQATT and CDR2 is SNEGSKA (reference sequence). V was shortened by 6 bases and J by 0 bases, with 12 bases between the two germline ends. The CDR3 sequence is 14 residues long. The CDR3 nucleotides are TGCAGTGCGTGGAATAGCGGCTCCTACAATGAGCAGTTCTTC. Translation gives CSAWNSGSYNEQFF.

This clonotype was seen more than once but under ten times. This sequence joins TRBV10-3 and TRBJ2-5; TRBD1 is a possible D gene (5 bases). This CDR3 spans 16 amino acids. Trimming took 4 bases from V and 0 from J, leaving 15 bases between them. Germline V CDR1 and CDR2: ENHRY, SYGVKD. Written as DNA, the CDR3 is TGTGCCATCAGTGCCCCCCCAGCAGGGCACCAAGAGACCCAGTACTTC. Residues: CAISAPPAGHQETQYF.

This clonotype was counted only a few times. The CDR3 spells CASSLETSGGQETQYF. For the CDR3, the DNA is TGTGCCAGCAGCTTAGAGACTAGCGGGGGCCAAGAGACCCAGTACTTC. The chain links TRBV11-3 to TRBJ2-5; 12 positions match TRBD2. This CDR3 has 16 residues. V shed 0 bases, J shed 1 base, and the junction held 0 bases outside the gene matches. The germline V gene encodes CDR1 SGHNT and CDR2 YENEEA.

V is TRBV28 and J is TRBJ2-7; the match to TRBD2 covers 10 bases. The ends lost 7 bases at V and 7 bases at J; junction bases unmatched: 13. Germline V CDR1 and CDR2: MDHEN, SYDVKM. The CDR3 length is 15 residues. CDR3 residues: CASTPQLAGSGEQYF. The CDR3 bases are TGTGCCAGCACCCCCCAACTAGCGGGATCGGGGGAGCAGTACTTC.

This clonotype was picked up many times. J is TRBJ2-1 and V is TRBV7-2; either TRBD1 or TRBD2 may fit D (5 bases each). V dropped 5 bases and J dropped 10 bases, with 15 bases sitting between them. Per germline, CDR1 SGHTA and CDR2 FQGNSA. The CDR3 consists of 13 residues. The CDR3 protein is CASSPGRRSEQFF. As DNA, the CDR3 is TGTGCCAGCAGCCCGGGACGGAGATCGGAGCAGTTCTTC. The complete variable domain, with remaining parts taken from reference TRBV7-2 and TRBJ2-1, reads GAGVSQSPSNKVTEKGKDVELRCDPISGHTALYWYRQSLGQGLEFLIYFQGNSAPDKSGLPSDRFSAERTGGSVSTLTIQRTQQEDSAVYLCASSPGRRSEQFFGPGTRLTVL.

This clonotype turned up a few times. J is TRBJ2-5 and V is TRBV6-6; D unresolved. V lost 2 bases and J 1 base, leaving 11 bases between the germline ends. The germline gives CDR1 MNHNY, CDR2 SVGAGI (reference sequence). This CDR3 has 15 amino acids. CDR3: CASSYPSGPQETQYF. The CDR3 nucleotides are TGTGCCAGCAGTTACCCTTCGGGTCCCCAAGAGACCCAGTACTTC.

This clonotype was seen a single time. The V gene is TRBV20-1, the J gene TRBJ1-1, with 8 bases identical to TRBD1. After removal of 1 base from V and 4 bases from J, the junction contained 8 bases not matched to a gene. The CDR3 covers 15 residues. Looked up from germline, CDR1 is DFQATT and CDR2 is SNEGSKA (reference sequence). CDR3 protein: CSARARGLRGTEAFF. CDR3 sequence (DNA): TGCAGTGCTAGAGCCAGGGGGCTAAGGGGCACTGAAGCTTTCTTT.

The genes are TRBV27 and TRBJ2-1, with 7 bases that match TRBD2. The J segment lost 15 bases and the V segment lost 4 bases, leaving 15 bases of the junction unmatched. CDR3 length equals 14 residues. CDR1 and CDR2 (germline): MNHEY, SMNVEV (reference sequence). In nucleotides, the CDR3 is TGTGCCAGCAGTTGGGGCCTAGCGGACCCAGCACGGTTCTTC. Its translation: CASSWGLADPARFF.

This clonotype occurred a few times. The gene calls are TRBV12-3 or TRBV12-4 and TRBJ1-2; 8 bases line up with TRBD1. CDR3 size: 12 residues. V was clipped by 6 bases and J by 8 bases; unmatched bases: 5. The CDR3 DNA reads TGTGCCAGCAGACCAGGGGGCGACGGCTACACCTTC. Its protein product is CASRPGGDGYTF.

The CDR3 sequence is CASSQGASGYTF. The CDR3 DNA sequence: TGTGCCAGCAGCCAAGGTGCTTCAGGCTACACCTTC. The gene calls are TRBV27 and TRBJ1-2, with D unresolved. V was trimmed by 6 bases and J by 8 bases, leaving 13 bases between them. Germline CDR1 MNHEY, CDR2 SMNVEV (reference sequence). The CDR3 is 12 amino acids.

This clonotype has a count of ten or more. The CDR3 spells CASSLGEGGTFSNQPQHF. DNA for the CDR3: TGTGCCAGCAGCTTAGGGGAGGGGGGCACCTTTAGCAATCAGCCCCAGCATTTT. The chain combines TRBV7-9 with TRBJ1-5; D possibly corresponds to TRBD1 (6 bases). Trimming removed 1 base from V and 0 bases from J, with 16 bases in between. The CDR3 extends over 18 amino acids. In germline, CDR1 is SEHNR, CDR2 FQNEAQ (reference sequence).

The V and J genes are TRBV28 and TRBJ2-7; 13 bases fit TRBD2. V shed 1 base, J shed 5 bases, and the junction held 8 bases outside the gene matches. Germline lookup yields CDR1 MDHEN and CDR2 SYDVKM. The CDR3 totals 17 residues. CDR3 bases: TGTGCCAGCAGTTTATTTTTACTAGCGGGAGGGCCCCACGAGCAGTACTTC. It is translated as CASSLFLLAGGPHEQYF.